The TCR beta chain under discussion was sequenced for a study of CD8 T cells in Susac syndrome. Reverse transcription used roughly 0.5 to 1 ug RNA and random hexamers. Each CDR3 protein gets one entry after TCRdb re-called the immunoSEQ multiplex PCR reads with MiXCR. The table has 110,000 to 150,000 distinct CDR3 sequences, around 94% seen once. Looked up from germline, CDR1 is SGHTA and CDR2 is FQGTGA. This CDR3 has 16 amino acids. V lost 3 bases to trimming and J lost 0 bases; unmatched junction nucleotides: 4. This TCR derives from a human donor in good health. The chain recombines TRBV7-3 with TRBJ2-1, with TRBD1 identical over 8 bases. Sequencing was carried out using CD8+ T cells from PBMCs. For the CDR3, the DNA is TGTGCCAGCAGCTTCTACAGGGGGAGCTCCTACAATGAGCAGTTCTTC. This translates into CASSFYRGSSYNEQFF.